One sample yielded the 14 T cell receptor beta chains listed below, sequenced in a study of cytotoxic CD8 clonotypes in ibrutinib-treated CLL. Generated by immunoSEQ multiplex PCR, the TCRdb table keeps only in-frame clones and is missing some. Seen here are some 150,000 clones, 79% observed once, and the top ten hold 13%. The sequences come from PBMCs, collected after 12 months of ibrutinib treatment. The receptors originated from a human donor with chronic lymphocytic leukemia.

The chain carries TRBV5-1 and TRBJ2-7; 7 nucleotides match TRBD2. Germline CDR1 SGHRS, CDR2 YFSETQ. The CDR3 totals 17 residues. V lost 3 bases to trimming and J lost 3 bases; unmatched junction nucleotides: 15. The CDR3 loop reads CASSWPRGGPPLYEQYF. CDR3 nucleotide sequence: TGCGCCAGCAGCTGGCCTAGGGGAGGGCCACCCCTCTACGAGCAGTACTTC.

The CDR3 DNA reads as TGTGCCAGCAGCGTAGAGGCTTCTAAGGTCAATGAGCAGTTCTTC. Translating it yields CASSVEASKVNEQFF. The rearrangement uses TRBV9 and TRBJ2-1; D remains unclear. The ends were cut back, 0 bases at V and 6 bases at J, with 13 bases in the middle. The CDR3 runs to 15 residues. The germline CDR1 and CDR2 sequences are SGDLS and YYNGEE.

This rearrangement joins TRBV18 to TRBJ1-4; D gene unclear. V was clipped by 3 bases and J by 4 bases, with 6 bases between them. Germline V gene lookup returns CDR1 KGHSH and CDR2 LQKENI. The CDR3 is 13 amino acids. Here the CDR3 reads CASSPRGNEKLFF. For the CDR3, the DNA is TGTGCCAGCTCACCCCGGGGTAATGAAAAACTGTTTTTT.

V usage is TRBV7-8 and J usage is TRBJ2-3; 8 bases map to TRBD2. The CDR3 has 15 residues. In germline, CDR1 is SGHVS, CDR2 FQNEAQ. V shed 6 bases, J shed 8 bases, and the junction held 13 bases outside the gene matches. This chain's CDR3 is CASRPIAGRIGTQYF. Written as DNA, the CDR3 is TGTGCCAGCAGACCTATAGCGGGAAGGATCGGTACGCAGTATTTT.

The chain couples TRBV18 to TRBJ2-5; D not resolved. V lost 1 base, J lost 5 bases, and 17 bases lay in between. The CDR3 loop spans 16 amino acids. The germline V gene encodes CDR1 KGHSH and CDR2 LQKENI. The DNA for the CDR3 is TGTGCCAGCTCACCACTAGTGCCAACCCATGGGGAGACCCAGTACTTC. Residues: CASSPLVPTHGETQYF.

This clone has only a few counts. The chain is built from TRBV5-8 and TRBJ2-7, with a possible D match to TRBD1 (6 bases). Germline loops: CDR1 SGHTS, CDR2 YDEGEE. With 4 bases removed from V and 3 bases from J, the gap between germline ends came to 23 bases. This CDR3 has 17 amino acids. CDR3 sequence (DNA): TGTGCCAGCAGCCCACCGGGACACACGGCCAGTTTCTACGAGCAGTACTTC. This codes for CASSPPGHTASFYEQYF.

The rearrangement uses TRBV19 and TRBJ2-2, with 11 bases aligning to TRBD2. CDR3 length: 17 amino acids. V lost 1 base to trimming and J lost 5 bases; unmatched junction nucleotides: 6. Germline lookup yields CDR1 LNHDA and CDR2 SQIVND (reference sequence). The CDR3 reads CASSIGTLAGGTGELFF. CDR3 in DNA: TGTGCCAGTAGTATAGGCACGCTAGCGGGAGGAACCGGGGAGCTGTTTTTT.

This sequence joins TRBV6-1 and TRBJ1-5, with D unresolved. This CDR3 region has 15 residues. The V end lost 5 bases, the J end lost 0 bases, and 11 bases lay between the germline ends. CDR1 MNHNS and CDR2 SASEGT come from the germline V gene. The CDR3 sequence: CASSSTSYSNQPQHF. The CDR3 DNA reads as TGTGCCAGCAGTTCCACGTCTTATAGCAATCAGCCCCAGCATTTT.

V usage is TRBV2 and J usage is TRBJ2-1; TRBD2 matches at 8 bases. This CDR3 is built from 19 residues. Trimming cost V 4 bases and J 1 base; bases outside gene matches: 15. Germline assignment: CDR1 SNHLY and CDR2 FYNNEI. The DNA for the CDR3 is TGTGCCAGCAGTGGTTTAAAGGGCGGGAGGTTTGGATCCTACAATGAGCAGTTCTTC. This codes for CASSGLKGGRFGSYNEQFF. Looking up the rest from reference TRBV2 and TRBJ2-1 gives the full variable domain: EPEVTQTPSHQVTQMGQEVILRCVPISNHLYFYWYRQILGQKVEFLVSFYNNEISEKSEIFDDQFSVERPDGSNFTLKIRSTKLEDSAMYFCASSGLKGGRFGSYNEQFFGPGTRLTVL.

This chain uses TRBV9 with TRBJ2-7; 8 positions match TRBD2. J lost 2 bases, V lost 0 bases, and 10 bases had no gene match. CDR1 is SGDLS and CDR2 is YYNGEE in the germline V gene. The CDR3 runs to 17 residues. In nucleotides, the CDR3 is TGTGCCAGCAGCGTAGACCCATTAGTAGCGGGAACCTACGAGCAGTACTTC. Translation: CASSVDPLVAGTYEQYF.

The V and J genes are TRBV7-3 and TRBJ2-2, with 7 positions matching TRBD2. This CDR3 spans 15 amino acids. Per the germline V gene, CDR1 is SGHTA and CDR2 is FQGTGA. J gave up 4 bases and V 2 bases, and 4 bases lay outside the gene matches. The DNA for the CDR3 is TGTGCCAGCAGCTTAGGATCGGGGGGCACCGGGGAGCTGTTTTTT. It codes for CASSLGSGGTGELFF.

This clone was seen a handful of times. This chain joins TRBV7-9 and TRBJ1-1; 7 bases agree with TRBD1. This CDR3 is 15 amino acids long. With 5 bases clipped from V and 3 bases from J, the junction kept 9 bases outside the gene matches. Germline V lookup: CDR1 SEHNR, CDR2 FQNEAQ (reference sequence). In DNA form, the CDR3 reads TGTGCCAGCAGCAGATCGACAGGGTCCCACACTGAAGCTTTCTTT. This codes for CASSRSTGSHTEAFF.

The chain carries TRBV30 and TRBJ2-5; 11 bases align to TRBD2. CDR1 GTSNPN and CDR2 SVGIG come from the germline V gene (reference sequence). CDR3 length: 15 amino acids. J lost 2 bases, V lost 0 bases, and 2 bases had no gene match. The CDR3 is CAWSVWTSGQETQYF. The CDR3 DNA sequence: TGTGCCTGGAGTGTTTGGACTAGCGGGCAAGAGACCCAGTACTTC.

V gene TRBV6-5 combines with J gene TRBJ1-5, with D maybe TRBD1 (5 bases). CDR1 is MNHEY, CDR2 SVGAGI, per germline. The CDR3 covers 14 residues. The germline V and J ends were trimmed by 2 bases and 3 bases, with 8 bases remaining between them. The CDR3 DNA sequence: TGTGCCAGCAGTTACACCAGGGACAATCAGCCCCAGCATTTT. Translated: CASSYTRDNQPQHF.